This T cell receptor (beta chain) was sequenced for a study of cytomegalovirus exposure and HLA in healthy donors. Amplification used 60 Vbeta primers and 13 Jbeta primers. Data came from immunoSEQ multiplex PCR; TCRdb stores just in-frame clones and leaves some out. The sample includes some 210,000 clones, over 80% of them seen just once. Per germline, CDR1 SEHNR and CDR2 FQNEAQ (reference sequence). The CDR3 spans 12 residues. Worth noting for this clone: A read error may produce the germline difference seen at one junction end.

Specimen: PBMCs. The receptor was isolated from a man aged 30-40 years in good health and CMV-seronegative. The chain carries TRBV7-9 and TRBJ2-1; TRBD2 matches at 7 bases. CDR3 bases: TGTTCCAGCAGCTTAGAAACTAGCGCTAAGTTCTTC. This sequence encodes CSSSLETSAKFF.